Listed below are T cell receptor beta chains from one sample, sequenced in a study of spatial heterogeneity in lung cancer. One entry per CDR3 protein results from TCRdb running MiXCR on the 5' RACE reads. Seen here are fewer than 25,000 distinct CDR3 sequences, about 3% observed once, and the top ten hold around 28%. The sample here was PBMCs, taken at surgery. These receptors all stem from a female donor with early-stage non-small cell lung cancer. CDR3s include the opening cysteine and the closing phenylalanine or tryptophan. The D gene is left open where the match is weak. Where a row states a size, it is once, few, many or the class of an expanded clone; other rows omit it.

v_call,clone_size,j_call,d_call,cdr3_aa,cdr3_nt
TRBV2,many,TRBJ2-5,-,CAKTKAQETQYF,TGTGCCAAAACTAAGGCGCAAGAGACCCAGTACTTC
TRBV20-1,many,TRBJ2-3,-,CSARDWGVGTDTQYF,TGCAGTGCTAGAGATTGGGGAGTAGGCACAGATACGCAGTATTTT
TRBV20-1,many,TRBJ1-1,-,CSASRGNTEAFF,TGCAGTGCTAGCAGGGGAAACACTGAAGCTTTCTTT
TRBV29-1,many,TRBJ2-6,-,CSVPLGSGANVLTF,TGCAGCGTGCCGTTAGGCTCTGGGGCCAACGTCCTGACTTTC
TRBV28,many,TRBJ2-5,-,CASAPALGETQYF,TGTGCCAGCGCGCCGGCCTTAGGGGAGACCCAGTACTTC
TRBV9,many,TRBJ2-3,TRBD2,CASSISGSGPDTQYF,TGTGCCAGCAGCATTAGCGGGAGCGGCCCAGATACGCAGTATTTT
TRBV28,many,TRBJ2-1,-,CASSPSGVGNEQFF,TGTGCCAGCAGTCCCTCCGGGGTCGGCAATGAGCAGTTCTTC
TRBV7-2,-,TRBJ1-2,TRBD1,CASSGDRGSYGYTF,TGTGCCAGCAGCGGGGACAGGGGAAGCTATGGCTACACCTTC
TRBV20-1,many,TRBJ1-6,TRBD1,CSARGLTGGDSPLHF,TGCAGTGCTAGAGGACTTACAGGGGGCGATTCACCCCTCCACTTT
TRBV20-1,many,TRBJ2-1,-,CSARDFAAGAYNEQFF,TGCAGTGCTAGAGATTTCGCGGCAGGGGCCTACAATGAGCAGTTCTTC
TRBV20-1,many,TRBJ2-4,-,CSAGRVSLAKNIQYF,TGCAGTGCCGGACGGGTTTCACTAGCCAAAAACATTCAGTACTTC
TRBV10-1,medium-sized,TRBJ2-7,-,CASSDRGRVQYF,TGCGCCAGCAGTGACCGCGGAAGGGTGCAGTACTTC
TRBV5-4,many,TRBJ2-4,TRBD2,CASSDGKAGDPQYF,TGTGCCAGCAGTGACGGAAAAGCGGGAGACCCTCAGTACTTC
TRBV27,many,TRBJ2-2,-,CAIRRSTGELFF,TGTGCCATCCGCAGGAGCACCGGGGAGCTGTTTTTT
TRBV7-9,few,TRBJ2-1,TRBD1,CASSPIQGSSYNEQFF,TGTGCCAGCAGCCCGATACAGGGGAGCTCCTACAATGAGCAGTTCTTC
TRBV12-3/TRBV12-4,many,TRBJ1-1,-,CASSKRQMGTEAFF,TGTGCCAGCAGCAAGCGACAGATGGGCACTGAAGCTTTCTTT
TRBV3-1,many,TRBJ1-5,-,CASSQGGQPRHF,TGTGCCAGCAGCCAAGGCGGACAGCCCCGGCATTTT
TRBV9,many,TRBJ2-1,TRBD1,CASSERRDRDYNEQFF,TGTGCCAGCAGCGAGAGGCGGGACAGGGACTACAATGAGCAGTTCTTC
TRBV27,many,TRBJ2-1,TRBD2,CASSFELAEYNEQFF,TGTGCCAGCAGTTTTGAACTAGCGGAGTACAATGAGCAGTTCTTC
TRBV7-9,many,TRBJ1-4,-,CASSLAYATNEKLFF,TGTGCCAGCAGCTTAGCCTATGCAACTAATGAAAAACTGTTTTTT
TRBV27,many,TRBJ1-4,-,CASGRDLSPEKLFF,TGTGCCAGCGGGAGGGACCTATCGCCTGAAAAACTGTTTTTT
TRBV27,many,TRBJ2-7,-,CASSLGQWNSYEQYF,TGTGCCAGCAGTTTAGGACAGTGGAACTCCTACGAGCAGTACTTC
TRBV6-1,-,TRBJ1-1,TRBD1,CAGQESNTEAFF,TGTGCCGGACAGGAATCGAACACTGAAGCTTTCTTT
TRBV6-1,many,TRBJ1-1,-,CASKWGRQTEAFF,TGTGCCAGCAAATGGGGTAGGCAGACTGAAGCTTTCTTT
TRBV6-6,many,TRBJ2-7,TRBD1,CASSYSRGTYEQYF,TGTGCCAGCAGTTACTCCAGGGGGACGTACGAGCAGTACTTC
TRBV5-1,many,TRBJ2-7,-,CASSLAHRYEQYF,TGCGCCAGCAGCTTGGCCCACCGGTACGAGCAGTACTTC
TRBV2,many,TRBJ2-1,-,CASSEATYSYNEQFF,TGTGCCAGCAGTGAGGCTACCTACTCCTACAATGAGCAGTTCTTC
TRBV21-1,few,TRBJ1-5,-,CASSPWPQHF,TGTGCCAGCAGCCCCTGGCCCCAGCATTTT
TRBV28,many,TRBJ2-1,-,CASSSLEWEVTYNEQFF,TGTGCCAGCAGTTCCCTCGAGTGGGAGGTTACCTACAATGAGCAGTTCTTC
TRBV4-2,many,TRBJ2-5,-,CASSQDGTGIKETQYF,TGTGCCAGCAGCCAAGATGGTACAGGCATTAAAGAGACCCAGTACTTC
TRBV24-1,many,TRBJ2-6,-,CATRKDGSTNVLTF,TGTGCCACTAGGAAAGACGGGTCGACCAACGTCCTGACTTTC
TRBV11-2,many,TRBJ1-4,TRBD1,CASSSTGTGVEKLFF,TGTGCCAGCAGCTCGACTGGGACAGGGGTTGAAAAACTGTTTTTT
TRBV10-3,many,TRBJ2-7,-,CAITTPRDEQYF,TGTGCCATCACCACCCCCAGGGACGAGCAGTACTTC
TRBV5-1,many,TRBJ2-1,-,CASSSREGRTYNEQFF,TGCGCCAGCAGCTCGCGAGAGGGAAGGACCTACAATGAGCAGTTCTTC
TRBV19,many,TRBJ2-4,-,CASSLLQGLAKNIQYF,TGTGCCAGTAGTTTGTTGCAGGGTCTAGCCAAAAACATTCAGTACTTC
TRBV29-1,medium-sized,TRBJ2-1,-,CSVETTYNEQFF,TGCAGCGTTGAAACTACCTACAATGAGCAGTTCTTC
TRBV15,many,TRBJ1-1,-,CATSRGMGGTEAFF,TGTGCCACCAGCAGAGGCATGGGGGGGACTGAAGCTTTCTTT
TRBV11-2,many,TRBJ2-7,-,CASSLSRGGPYEQYF,TGTGCCAGCAGCTTAAGCCGGGGAGGCCCCTACGAGCAGTACTTC
TRBV11-2,many,TRBJ2-1,TRBD2,CASSLVRGRVNEQFF,TGTGCCAGCAGCTTAGTACGGGGGAGGGTGAATGAGCAGTTCTTC
TRBV13,medium-sized,TRBJ2-7,TRBD2,CASSLSGSSYEQYF,TGTGCCAGCAGCTTGAGCGGGAGCTCCTACGAGCAGTACTTC
TRBV28,few,TRBJ2-7,TRBD2,CASSSGTPYEQYF,TGTGCCAGCTCTAGCGGGACCCCCTACGAGCAGTACTTC
TRBV20-1,many,TRBJ1-5,-,CSARGSANQPQHF,TGCAGTGCTAGGGGGAGCGCTAATCAGCCCCAGCATTTT
TRBV5-1,-,TRBJ2-7,TRBD2,CASSTMAGTSGNEQYF,TGCGCCAGCAGCACGATGGCCGGGACTAGCGGAAACGAGCAGTACTTC
TRBV7-6,many,TRBJ2-1,TRBD2,CASSLVVDLREGKYEQFF,TGTGCCAGCAGCTTAGTTGTTGATTTGCGGGAGGGGAAGTATGAGCAGTTCTTC